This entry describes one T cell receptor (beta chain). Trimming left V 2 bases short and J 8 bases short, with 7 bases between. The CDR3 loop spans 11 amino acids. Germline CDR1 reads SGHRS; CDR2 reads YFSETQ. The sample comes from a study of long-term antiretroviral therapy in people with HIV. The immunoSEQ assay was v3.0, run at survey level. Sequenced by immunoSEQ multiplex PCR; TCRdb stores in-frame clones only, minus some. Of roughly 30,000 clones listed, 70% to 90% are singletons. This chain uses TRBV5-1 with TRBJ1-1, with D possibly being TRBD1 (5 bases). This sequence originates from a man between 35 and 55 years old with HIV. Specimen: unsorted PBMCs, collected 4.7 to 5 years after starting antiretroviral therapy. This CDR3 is CASSFGAEAFF. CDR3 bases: TGCGCCAGCAGCTTTGGGGCCGAAGCTTTCTTT.